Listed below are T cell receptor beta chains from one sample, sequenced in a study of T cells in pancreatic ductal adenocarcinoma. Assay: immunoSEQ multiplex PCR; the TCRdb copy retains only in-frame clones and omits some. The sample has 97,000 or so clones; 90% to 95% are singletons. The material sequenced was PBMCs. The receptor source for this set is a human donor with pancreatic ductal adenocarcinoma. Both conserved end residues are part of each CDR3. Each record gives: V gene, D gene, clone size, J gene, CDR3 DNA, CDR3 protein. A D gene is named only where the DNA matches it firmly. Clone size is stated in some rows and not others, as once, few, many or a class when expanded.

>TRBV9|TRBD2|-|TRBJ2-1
TGTGCCAGCAGCGTAGGGGGGCTAGCGGGAGATGAGCAGTTCTTC
CASSVGGLAGDEQFF
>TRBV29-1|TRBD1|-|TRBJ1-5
TGCAGCGCAGGACAGGGGACTGCGGGACCCCAGCATTTT
CSAGQGTAGPQHF
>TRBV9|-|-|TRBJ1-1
TGTGCCAGCAGCGTAGGGTCCCTCACGGGCACTGAAGCTTTCTTT
CASSVGSLTGTEAFF
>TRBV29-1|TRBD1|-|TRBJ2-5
TGCAGCGTTAGGGGGGGGGACAGGGCGGCGGAGACCCAGTACTTC
CSVRGGDRAAETQYF
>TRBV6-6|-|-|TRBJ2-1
TGTGCCAGCAGTTTAAGGGGTAAACAGTTCTTC
CASSLRGKQFF
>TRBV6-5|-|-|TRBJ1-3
TGTGCCAGCAGTGTTACAGGGTTCTCTGGAAACACCATATATTTT
CASSVTGFSGNTIYF
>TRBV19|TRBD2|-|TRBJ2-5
TGTGCCAGTAGTATAGCTTTAGCGGGAGGGTATTCGGAGACCCAGTACTTC
CASSIALAGGYSETQYF
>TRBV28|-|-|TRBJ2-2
TGTGCCAGCAGTTTATATGGGCCCGGGGAGCTGTTTTTT
CASSLYGPGELFF
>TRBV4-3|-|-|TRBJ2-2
TGCGCCAGCAGCCCCCAACGAGACAGCAACACCGGGGAGCTGTTTTTT
CASSPQRDSNTGELFF
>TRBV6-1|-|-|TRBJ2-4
TGTGCCAGCAGCGAAGGGGAGAAGGCCAAAAACATTCAGTACTTC
CASSEGEKAKNIQYF
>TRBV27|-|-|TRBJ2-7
TGTGCCAGCAGTACATGGGGCCCTTACGAGCAGTACTTC
CASSTWGPYEQYF
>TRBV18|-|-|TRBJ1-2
TGTGCCAGCTCACCCGCGGGAGGGGTCACCTCTAACTATGGCTACACCTTC
CASSPAGGVTSNYGYTF
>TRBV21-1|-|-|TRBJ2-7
TGTGCCAGCAGCAATGAGAGGCCCCAAGACCCAGAGCAGTACTTC
CASSNERPQDPEQYF
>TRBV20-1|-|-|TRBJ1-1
TGCAGTGCCCAGGGGTACACTGAAGCTTTCTTT
CSAQGYTEAFF
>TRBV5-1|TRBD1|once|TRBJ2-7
TGCGCCAGCAGCAATAAAGTAGGGACAGGGGAGAGAGAGCAGTACTTC
CASSNKVGTGEREQYF
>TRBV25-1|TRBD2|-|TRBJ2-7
TGTGCCAGCACTCCGGGAGGAGGTTCGTTTACCTACGAGCAGTACTTC
CASTPGGGSFTYEQYF
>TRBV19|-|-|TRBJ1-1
TGTGCCAGCAGCCCCCGGGGGGTCATGAACACTGAAGCTTTCTTT
CASSPRGVMNTEAFF
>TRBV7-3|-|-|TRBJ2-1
TGTGCCAGCAGCTCTAGTAAAAAAAGAAATGAGCAGTTCTTC
CASSSSKKRNEQFF
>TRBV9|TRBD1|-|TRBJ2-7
TGTGCCAGCAGCTCCGGACAGGGGAATGAGGAGCAGTACTTC
CASSSGQGNEEQYF
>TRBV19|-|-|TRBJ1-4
TGTGCCAGTAGTATTATAGCTTCGTCAACTAATGAAAAACTGTTTTTT
CASSIIASSTNEKLFF
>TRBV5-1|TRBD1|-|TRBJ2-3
TGCGCCAGCAGCGCCGGACAGGGGAGAGATACGCAGTATTTT
CASSAGQGRDTQYF
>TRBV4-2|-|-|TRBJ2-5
TGTGCCAGCAGCGGCGGGGAGACCCAGTACTTC
CASSGGETQYF
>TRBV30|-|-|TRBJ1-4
TGTGCCTCATCACAGGGAAGCAAACTGTTTTTT
CASSQGSKLFF
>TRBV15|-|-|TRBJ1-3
TGTGCCACCAGCAGAGTCCTTAACTCTGGAAACACCATATATTTT
CATSRVLNSGNTIYF
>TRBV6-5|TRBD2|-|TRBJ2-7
TGTGCCAGCAGCCTAGCGGGAGGGAGGGAGCAGTACTTC
CASSLAGGREQYF
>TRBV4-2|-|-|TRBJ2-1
TGTGCCAGCAGCCAAGTTACGGGTTCCAATGAGCAGTTCTTC
CASSQVTGSNEQFF
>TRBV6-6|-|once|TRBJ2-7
TGTGCCAGCAGTTACCAGGGATCCTACGAGCAGTACTTC
CASSYQGSYEQYF
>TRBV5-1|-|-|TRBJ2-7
TGCGCCAGCAGCTTAGGGGGAAAAGCTGAAGGCGAGCAGTACTTC
CASSLGGKAEGEQYF
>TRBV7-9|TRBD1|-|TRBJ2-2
TGTGCCAGCAGCGCCAGGGACAGGGGGCAACCGGGGGAGCTGTTTTTT
CASSARDRGQPGELFF
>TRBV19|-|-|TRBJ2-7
TGTGCCAGTAGCCGGGACTTTTCCTACGAGCAGTACTTC
CASSRDFSYEQYF
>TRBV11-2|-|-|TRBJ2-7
TGTGCCAGCAGCTCCCGCGCCAGCGGGCTATTCTCCTACGAGCAGTACTTC
CASSSRASGLFSYEQYF
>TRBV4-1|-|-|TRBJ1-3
TGCGCCAGCAGCCAAGGCCACACCGCCTCTGGAAACACCATATATTTT
CASSQGHTASGNTIYF
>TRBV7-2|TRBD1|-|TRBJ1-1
TGTGCCAGCAGCTCTACAGGGGTTGGGACTGAAGCTTTCTTT
CASSSTGVGTEAFF
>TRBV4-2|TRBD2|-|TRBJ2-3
TGTGCCAGCAGTCCTTTACGGGAGGGAGACCACACAGATACGCAGTATTTT
CASSPLREGDHTDTQYF
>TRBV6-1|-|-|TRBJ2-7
TGTGCCAGCAGTGAAGCGGGCGGGATTGGATACGAGCAGTACTTC
CASSEAGGIGYEQYF
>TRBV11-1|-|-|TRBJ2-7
TGTGCCAGCAGCTTGAACAGGGATGACGAGCAGTACTTC
CASSLNRDDEQYF
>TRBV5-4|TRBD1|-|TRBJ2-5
TGTGCCAGCAGCGGCGGGACAGGGGGCATCGAGACCCAGTACTTC
CASSGGTGGIETQYF
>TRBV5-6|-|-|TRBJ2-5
TGTGCCAGCAGGGGCGCAAGGGGCGGAGAGACCCAGTACTTC
CASRGARGGETQYF
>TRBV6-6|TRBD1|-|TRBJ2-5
TGTGCCAGCACCCGGACAGGGGAGACCCAGTACTTC
CASTRTGETQYF